Each of the 32 T cell receptor beta chains below was sequenced from the same sample in a study of T cell responses to AZD1222 COVID-19 vaccine. Sequenced by immunoSEQ multiplex PCR; TCRdb stores in-frame clones only, minus some. Here the sample spans around 140,000 clones, about 93% being singletons. Specimen: peripheral blood, collected on day 0 of AZD1222 vaccination. These receptors all come from an adult in good health.

The chain is built from TRBV9 and TRBJ2-2; 8 bases fit TRBD2. Germline CDR1 is SGDLS and CDR2 is YYNGEE. J was trimmed by 6 bases and V by 0 bases; bases with no gene match: 4. CDR3 length: 15 amino acids. The CDR3, as DNA: TGTGCCAGCAGCGTAGCGGGAGGGCCGTCCGGGGAGCTGTTTTTT. Encoded protein: CASSVAGGPSGELFF.

The V call is TRBV3-1 (or the pseudogene TRBV3-2), the J call TRBJ1-1; D perhaps matches TRBD1 (5 bases). The germline CDR1 and CDR2 sequences are LGHDT and YNNKEL (reference sequence). This CDR3 contains 12 residues. Trimming shortened V by 8 bases and J by 6 bases, and 13 bases separated the two germline ends. CDR3 nucleotide sequence: TGTGCCAGCGGCGGGGCAACCGCTGAAGCTTTCTTT. Translating it yields CASGGATAEAFF.

This sequence joins TRBV7-3 and TRBJ2-3, with D unclear. Trimming cost V 5 bases and J 3 bases, with 12 bases left between them. The germline V gene encodes CDR1 SGHTA and CDR2 FQGTGA. The CDR3 extends over 14 amino acids. CDR3 amino acids: CASSQALGTDTQYF. In DNA, the CDR3 is TGTGCCAGCAGCCAAGCCCTAGGGACAGATACGCAGTATTTT.

The rearrangement uses TRBV6-2 or TRBV6-3 and TRBJ1-3; D ambiguous. This CDR3 is 16 amino acids long. CDR1 is MNHEY, CDR2 SVGEGT, per germline. V lost 2 bases to trimming and J lost 7 bases, with 18 bases between them. The CDR3 DNA reads TGTGCCAGCAGTTACCGGTTCGGGAGCGCTTTCAACACCATATATTTT. This gives the protein CASSYRFGSAFNTIYF.

The rearrangement uses TRBV7-3 and TRBJ1-3; D is perhaps TRBD1 (6 bases). The germline V gene has CDR1 SGHTA and CDR2 FQGTGA. Deletions cut 2 bases from V and 7 bases from J, with 15 bases between. CDR3 length: 15 amino acids. In DNA form, the CDR3 reads TGTGCCAGCAGCTTAGGTCAGGGGCTGGGGAACACCATATATTTT. Its translation: CASSLGQGLGNTIYF.

V is TRBV29-1 and J is TRBJ1-2; TRBD1 agrees at 8 bases. Germline V gene lookup returns CDR1 SQVTM and CDR2 ANQGSEA. This CDR3 comprises 13 residues. Trimming at V came to 3 bases and at J to 3 bases, leaving 3 bases not matched to a gene. DNA of the CDR3: TGCAGCGTTGATGGACAGGGCTACTATGGCTACACCTTC. Amino acids: CSVDGQGYYGYTF.

This sequence joins TRBV5-6 and TRBJ1-2; D is unresolved. The V and J ends lost 4 bases and 6 bases respectively, with 22 bases between them. The CDR3 spans 16 residues. CDR1 and CDR2 (germline): SGHDT, YYEEEE. The CDR3 DNA is TGTGCCAGCAGCCCATCCACTTTTGATACAATAAATGGCTACACCTTC. Its protein product is CASSPSTFDTINGYTF.

This chain joins TRBV9 and TRBJ1-4, with a weak D call TRBD1 (6 bases). Germline V gives CDR1 SGDLS, CDR2 YYNGEE. The CDR3 totals 16 residues. V was pared by 4 bases and J by 8 bases, with 21 bases between. The CDR3 region has the DNA TGTGCCAGCAGCCGTAGGGCGGGGGCTGGTGGGGAAAAACTGTTTTTT. Translating gives CASSRRAGAGGEKLFF.

The chain carries TRBV5-6 and TRBJ1-2, with D possibly matching TRBD1 (6 bases). V was shortened by 0 bases and J by 0 bases, with 9 bases between the two germline ends. Germline V gene data show CDR1 as SGHDT and CDR2 as YYEEEE. This CDR3 contains 15 residues. The CDR3 protein is CASSLGDRSNYGYTF. Here the CDR3 DNA reads TGTGCCAGCAGCTTGGGCGACAGGTCTAACTATGGCTACACCTTC.

V and J are TRBV10-3 and TRBJ1-2; 9 bases are shared with TRBD1. J gave up 8 bases and V 2 bases, and 6 bases lay outside the gene matches. CDR3 length equals 14 residues. Germline V gene lookup returns CDR1 ENHRY and CDR2 SYGVKD. CDR3: CAISEPGQGTGYTF. CDR3 sequence (DNA): TGTGCCATCAGTGAGCCGGGACAGGGAACGGGCTACACCTTC.

This chain links TRBV6-2 or TRBV6-3 with TRBJ2-1; 11 bases agree with TRBD2. The CDR3 is 16 residues long. Trimming took 4 bases from V and 1 from J; bases not matched to a gene: 3. The germline CDR1 and CDR2 sequences are MNHEY and SVGEGT. The CDR3 DNA is TGTGCCAGCAGTTTCGCTAGCGGGAGGTCCTACAATGAGCAGTTCTTC. It codes for CASSFASGRSYNEQFF.

J is TRBJ2-2 and V is TRBV11-3; no reliable D call. V gave up 5 bases and J gave up 4 bases, with 8 bases separating them. Per germline, CDR1 SGHNT and CDR2 YENEEA. The CDR3 is 13 amino acids. CDR3 coding DNA: TGTGCCAGCAGCCAAAAGAGCACCGGGGAGCTGTTTTTT. It yields the protein CASSQKSTGELFF.

The V call is TRBV5-5, the J call TRBJ2-3, with D possibly being TRBD1 or TRBD2 (6 bases each). Germline V gives CDR1 SGHKS, CDR2 YYEKEE (reference sequence). Trimming removed 6 bases from V and 2 bases from J, with 16 bases in between. The CDR3 spans 15 residues. The CDR3 DNA sequence: TGTGCCAGCACCATGTCCCCGGGGGCCACAGATACGCAGTATTTT. Protein product: CASTMSPGATDTQYF.

The sample holds one count of this clone. Sequence at one end of the junction differs from germline and may be a read error. V usage is TRBV19 and J usage is TRBJ1-2, with 7 bases identical to TRBD1. The CDR3 has 12 amino acids. CDR1 is LNHDA and CDR2 is SQIVND in the germline V gene (reference sequence). CDR3 residues: CASTTRGGGQSF. In DNA, the CDR3 is TGTGCCAGTACAACCAGGGGGGGCGGTCAAAGCTTC.

The chain links TRBV9 to TRBJ2-3; 8 bases line up with TRBD2. Trimming removed 0 bases from V and 4 bases from J; junction bases left unmatched: 4. CDR1 and CDR2 (germline): SGDLS, YYNGEE. This CDR3 has 15 residues. Written as DNA, the CDR3 is TGTGCCAGCAGCGTAGCTCACGGGGGGGCAGATACGCAGTATTTT. Residues: CASSVAHGGADTQYF. Complete variable domain (other parts from reference TRBV9 and TRBJ2-3): DSGVTQTPKHLITATGQRVTLRCSPRSGDLSVYWYQQSLDQGLQFLIQYYNGEERAKGNILERFSAQQFPDLHSELNLSSLELGDSALYFCASSVAHGGADTQYFGPGTRLTVL.

The chain recombines TRBV3-1 (or the pseudogene TRBV3-2) with TRBJ1-3; D unclear. This CDR3 is built from 15 residues. V lost 5 bases and J 4 bases, leaving 15 bases between the germline ends. CDR1 and CDR2 (germline): LGHDT, YNNKEL (reference sequence). DNA of the CDR3: TGTGCCAGCAGCATCGGCAAATCGCGGGGAAACACCATATATTTT. Residues: CASSIGKSRGNTIYF.

CDR3: CASSPGRGDSPLHF. Here the CDR3 DNA reads TGTGCCAGCAGCCCCGGGCGGGGTGATTCACCCCTCCACTTT. The chain carries TRBV6-5 and TRBJ1-6; D call uncertain. The V gene lost 6 bases and the J gene lost 8 bases, with 14 bases spanning the gap. The CDR3 contains 14 residues. The V gene's germline CDR1 is MNHEY and CDR2 SVGAGI.

This chain joins TRBV6-5 and TRBJ1-2; D possibly corresponds to TRBD1 (5 bases). The CDR3 has 11 amino acids. Germline CDR1 reads MNHEY; CDR2 reads SVGAGI. The V gene lost 9 bases and the J gene lost 2 bases, with 7 bases spanning the gap. The CDR3 nucleotides read TGTGCCAGTGGGGGGAACTATGGCTACACCTTC. It yields the protein CASGGNYGYTF.

This chain uses TRBV7-3 with TRBJ2-1; TRBD2 is a possible D gene (6 bases). Trimming shortened V by 5 bases and J by 5 bases, and 7 bases separated the two germline ends. CDR1 SGHTA and CDR2 FQGTGA come from the germline V gene. The CDR3 covers 12 residues. The CDR3 spells CASSPGDNEQFF. The DNA of the CDR3 is TGTGCCAGCAGCCCGGGGGACAATGAGCAGTTCTTC.

The J gene is TRBJ1-4, the V gene TRBV5-4; 8 bases agree with TRBD1. Per germline, CDR1 SGHNT and CDR2 YYREEE (reference sequence). The CDR3 loop spans 15 amino acids. Unmatched junction bases numbered 6, after V lost 2 bases and J lost 6 bases. CDR3 residues: CASSFGRGRDEKLFF. The CDR3 DNA follows: TGTGCCAGCAGCTTTGGCAGGGGGCGCGATGAAAAACTGTTTTTT.

This chain joins TRBV19 and TRBJ1-5, with TRBD1 matching 9 bases. Germline V gene lookup returns CDR1 LNHDA and CDR2 SQIVND (reference sequence). Trimming at V came to 0 bases and at J to 2 bases, leaving 11 bases not matched to a gene. The CDR3 loop spans 19 amino acids. Here the CDR3 reads CASSIDKWTGARGNQPQHF. CDR3 in DNA: TGTGCCAGTAGTATAGATAAGTGGACAGGGGCGCGGGGCAATCAGCCCCAGCATTTT. The whole variable domain, filled in from reference TRBV19 and TRBJ1-5, reads DGGITQSPKYLFRKEGQNVTLSCEQNLNHDAMYWYRQDPGQGLRLIYYSQIVNDFQKGDIAEGYSVSREKKESFPLTVTSAQKNPTAFYLCASSIDKWTGARGNQPQHFGDGTRLSIL.

The chain has TRBV27 and TRBJ1-1, with D possibly matching TRBD1 (5 bases). The ends were cut back, 5 bases at V and 3 bases at J, with 16 bases in the middle. Germline V gives CDR1 MNHEY, CDR2 SMNVEV (reference sequence). The CDR3 spans 15 residues. CDR3 protein: CASSRGPGTYTEAFF. CDR3 coding DNA: TGTGCCAGCAGTCGGGGCCCCGGGACGTACACTGAAGCTTTCTTT.

V gene TRBV30 combines with J gene TRBJ2-1; the D is unclear. Germline V gene lookup returns CDR1 GTSNPN and CDR2 SVGIG (reference sequence). CDR3 size: 12 residues. Trimming removed 0 bases at V and 10 bases at J, with 10 bases between. Here the CDR3 DNA reads TGTGCCTGGAGTGTACGAAGTTACGAGCAGTTCTTC. Protein sequence: CAWSVRSYEQFF.

The chain recombines TRBV25-1 with TRBJ2-1, with 8 bases that match TRBD1. The ends lost 4 bases at V and 6 bases at J; junction bases unmatched: 2. CDR1 MGHDK and CDR2 SYGVNS come from the germline V gene. The CDR3 is made up of 13 amino acids. The chain's CDR3 is CASSVTGVNEQFF. The CDR3 coding sequence is TGTGCCAGCAGTGTGACAGGGGTCAATGAGCAGTTCTTC.

The chain links TRBV14 to TRBJ2-5; 9 positions match TRBD1. The length of the CDR3 is 16 residues. Unmatched junction bases numbered 5, after V lost 2 bases and J lost 1 base. Germline CDR1 and CDR2: SGHDN and FVKESK. CDR3 sequence: CASSQPQGAGQETQYF. CDR3 in DNA: TGTGCCAGCAGCCAACCACAGGGGGCGGGCCAAGAGACCCAGTACTTC.

This rearrangement joins TRBV4-3 to TRBJ1-1; D might be TRBD1 (6 bases). The CDR3 totals 15 residues. V lost 0 bases and J 7 bases, leaving 15 bases between the germline ends. Per germline, CDR1 LGHNA and CDR2 YSLEER. This CDR3 reads CASSQEYRGAVEAFF. CDR3 DNA: TGCGCCAGCAGCCAAGAATACCGGGGGGCCGTTGAAGCTTTCTTT.

The V gene is TRBV19, the J gene TRBJ2-6; D not resolved. V shed 10 bases and J shed 0 bases, with 10 bases lying between them. Germline-derived CDR1 and CDR2 are LNHDA and SQIVND (reference sequence). This CDR3 contains 14 residues. The CDR3, as DNA: TGTGCCACTACCGGCCCCTCTGGGGCCAACGTCCTGACTTTC. It encodes CATTGPSGANVLTF.

The gene calls are TRBV5-5 and TRBJ2-7; the match to TRBD1 covers 9 bases. The CDR3 spans 15 residues. V lost 5 bases and J lost 7; bases outside the gene matches: 13. The germline gives CDR1 SGHKS, CDR2 YYEKEE (reference sequence). CDR3 coding DNA: TGTGCCAGCAGTTTTGGACAGGGGACCACTCGGGAGCAGTACTTC. Residues: CASSFGQGTTREQYF.

V gene TRBV10-3 combines with J gene TRBJ1-6, with D hard to call. Trimming left V 2 bases short and J 7 bases short, with 9 bases between. This CDR3 is built from 14 residues. Germline values: CDR1 ENHRY, CDR2 SYGVKD. This chain's CDR3 is CAISELAVNSPLHF. CDR3 DNA sequence: TGTGCCATCAGTGAGCTGGCGGTCAATTCACCCCTCCACTTT.

J is TRBJ2-2 and V is TRBV27, with a weak D call TRBD1 (6 bases). The CDR3 totals 15 residues. The V gene's germline CDR1 is MNHEY and CDR2 SMNVEV (reference sequence). Trimming took off 8 bases at V and 5 bases at J, with 18 bases between the two ends. Written as DNA, the CDR3 is TGTGCCAGCTCCCTAGGGGCAGGGGCTACCGGGGAGCTGTTTTTT. Translating it yields CASSLGAGATGELFF.

V gene TRBV15 combines with J gene TRBJ2-3, with 8 bases fitting TRBD2. Germline V gene data show CDR1 as LNHNV and CDR2 as YYDKDF (reference sequence). The length of the CDR3 is 17 residues. The V and J ends lost 2 bases and 4 bases, in that order; junction bases with no gene match: 11. The DNA of the CDR3 is TGTGCCACCAGCAGATCCACTCCGGGACTAGATCCAGATACGCAGTATTTT. It specifies CATSRSTPGLDPDTQYF.

This chain connects TRBV23-1 to TRBJ2-7; D is undetermined. TRBV23-1 is an open reading frame whose function is uncertain. This CDR3 spans 14 amino acids. V was cut by 0 bases and J by 3 bases, with 9 bases left in between. The CDR3 sequence: CASSQSGRGYEQYF. The CDR3 DNA is TGCGCCAGCAGTCAATCGGGCCGAGGCTACGAGCAGTACTTC.